The 11 T cell receptor beta chains below come from one sample, sequenced in a study of blood T cell repertoires in COVID-19. TCRdb's table, derived via immunoSEQ multiplex PCR, lists solely in-frame clones and lacks some. Among fewer than 250,000 clones listed, around 90% were seen once. Sequenced input: peripheral blood. These receptor sequences come from a human donor in a cohort sampled during active COVID-19.

The chain employs TRBV2 and TRBJ2-5; 7 bases are shared with TRBD1. The germline CDR1 and CDR2 sequences are SNHLY and FYNNEI. The CDR3 is made up of 15 amino acids. V lost 0 bases, J lost 4 bases, and 5 bases stayed unmatched. Here the CDR3 DNA reads TGTGCCAGCAGTGAAGCGGGAAGGGGGCCAGAGACCCAGTACTTC. It yields the protein CASSEAGRGPETQYF. The variable domain in full, completed from reference TRBV2 and TRBJ2-5, reads EPEVTQTPSHQVTQMGQEVILRCVPISNHLYFYWYRQILGQKVEFLVSFYNNEISEKSEIFDDQFSVERPDGSNFTLKIRSTKLEDSAMYFCASSEAGRGPETQYFGPGTRLLVL.

The chain carries TRBV2 and TRBJ2-7; D unclear. The CDR3 loop spans 14 amino acids. Trimming took 6 bases from V and 0 from J, leaving 12 bases between them. Germline V gene sequence: CDR1 SNHLY, CDR2 FYNNEI. The CDR3 DNA follows: TGTGCCAGCAGGGTTGAGTCAAGCTCCTACGAGCAGTACTTC. This encodes CASRVESSSYEQYF.

V and J are TRBV9 and TRBJ1-2; 8 bases fit TRBD1. The J segment lost 8 bases and the V segment lost 3 bases, leaving 6 bases of the junction unmatched. The CDR3 is made up of 13 amino acids. Looked up from germline, CDR1 is SGDLS and CDR2 is YYNGEE. The CDR3 here is CASSGTGGSGYTF. The DNA for the CDR3 is TGTGCCAGCAGCGGCACAGGGGGTAGCGGCTACACCTTC.

This chain connects TRBV7-6 to TRBJ1-6; TRBD1 agrees at 7 bases. Trimming at V came to 2 bases and at J to 6 bases, leaving 7 bases not matched to a gene. The V gene's germline CDR1 is SGHVS and CDR2 FNYEAQ. The CDR3 loop spans 16 amino acids. CDR3 region: CASSLLDRARNSPLHF. Written as DNA, the CDR3 is TGTGCCAGCAGCTTATTAGACAGGGCCCGTAATTCACCCCTCCACTTT.

The chain is built from TRBV27 and TRBJ2-1, with TRBD2 matching over 7 bases. The V segment lost 7 bases and the J segment 4 bases; nucleotides outside the gene matches: 10. CDR3 length: 15 amino acids. In germline, CDR1 is MNHEY, CDR2 SMNVEV (reference sequence). In nucleotides, the CDR3 is TGTGCCAGCAAACCCCTGCGGGAGAAGTACAATGAGCAGTTCTTC. Translating it yields CASKPLREKYNEQFF.

This clone was seen a handful of times. The rearrangement joins TRBV29-1 to TRBJ2-1; TRBD1 aligns across 7 bases. The CDR3 length is 11 residues. Per the germline V gene, CDR1 is SQVTM and CDR2 is ANQGSEA. Trimming removed 5 bases from V and 5 bases from J; junction bases left unmatched: 0. The CDR3 protein is CSVTGDNEQFF. The CDR3 DNA is TGCAGCGTTACAGGGGACAATGAGCAGTTCTTC.

This rearrangement joins TRBV6-5 to TRBJ2-2; TRBD2 is a possible D gene (6 bases). The CDR3 runs to 14 residues. The V end was cut by 6 bases, the J end by 6 bases, with 14 bases between. Germline CDR1 MNHEY, CDR2 SVGAGI. The CDR3 region is CASRRPGGAGELFF. CDR3 in DNA: TGTGCCAGCAGGCGACCCGGGGGTGCCGGGGAGCTGTTTTTT.

This clone has only one observation. This chain joins TRBV3-1 (or the pseudogene TRBV3-2) and TRBJ2-1; TRBD1 agrees at 8 bases. Germline CDR1 reads LGHDT; CDR2 reads YNNKEL (reference sequence). V lost 2 bases to trimming and J lost 6 bases; unmatched junction nucleotides: 6. The CDR3 sequence is 15 residues long. DNA of the CDR3: TGTGCCAGCAGCCAATTCACAGGGGGAGGCAATGAGCAGTTCTTC. As protein: CASSQFTGGGNEQFF.

The chain uses TRBV18 and TRBJ1-2, with 11 bases that match TRBD1. This CDR3 region has 14 residues. V shed 3 bases and J 4 bases; nucleotides not matched to a gene: 1. In germline, CDR1 is KGHSH, CDR2 LQKENI. The CDR3 loop reads CASSPGQGGYGYTF. The DNA of the CDR3 is TGTGCCAGCTCACCGGGACAGGGGGGCTATGGCTACACCTTC.

The rearrangement uses TRBV7-8 and TRBJ1-1, with 7 bases aligning to TRBD1. Germline CDR1 is SGHVS and CDR2 is FQNEAQ. This CDR3 spans 15 amino acids. V shed 5 bases and J 4 bases; nucleotides not matched to a gene: 10. The chain's CDR3 is CASSQFTSGGTEAFF. DNA for the CDR3: TGTGCCAGCAGCCAATTTACCTCAGGGGGCACTGAAGCTTTCTTT.

This chain links TRBV28 with TRBJ2-7; 7 bases are a match to TRBD2. This CDR3 has 13 amino acids. Germline CDR1 reads MDHEN; CDR2 reads SYDVKM. Trimming took 7 bases from V and 2 from J; bases not matched to a gene: 5. This CDR3 is CASTLAVTYEQYF. The CDR3 coding sequence is TGTGCCAGCACCCTAGCGGTCACCTACGAGCAGTACTTC.